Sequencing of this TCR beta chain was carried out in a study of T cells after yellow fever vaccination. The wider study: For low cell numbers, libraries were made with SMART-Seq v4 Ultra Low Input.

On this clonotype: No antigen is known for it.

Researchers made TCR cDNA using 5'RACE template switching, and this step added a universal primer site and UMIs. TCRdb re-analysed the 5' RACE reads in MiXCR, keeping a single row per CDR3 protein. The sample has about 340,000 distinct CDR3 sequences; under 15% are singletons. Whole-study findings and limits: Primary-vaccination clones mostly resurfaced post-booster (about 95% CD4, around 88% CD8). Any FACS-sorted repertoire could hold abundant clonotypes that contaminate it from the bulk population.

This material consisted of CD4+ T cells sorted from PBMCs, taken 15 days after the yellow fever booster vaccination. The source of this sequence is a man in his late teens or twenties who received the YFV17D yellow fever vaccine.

This CDR3 reads CASSLPGPYEETQYF. DNA of the CDR3: TGTGCCAGTAGTTTGCCGGGGCCTTACGAAGAGACCCAGTACTTC. This chain links TRBV19 with TRBJ2-5; D assignment may be TRBD1 or TRBD2 (5 bases each). V dropped 5 bases and J dropped 3 bases, with 16 bases sitting between them. The CDR3 length is 15 residues. Germline V gives CDR1 LNHDA, CDR2 SQIVND (reference sequence).